The sequence of this TCR beta chain was determined in a study of CD8+CD57+ T cells in acquired aplastic anemia. For CDR3 and TCR beta VDJ profiling, genomic DNA was the template used. TCRdb re-derived calls from the reads in MiXCR, one entry per CDR3 protein. The sample has roughly 290,000 distinct CDR3 sequences; roughly 59% are singletons. Germline loops: CDR1 DFQATT, CDR2 SNEGSKA (reference sequence). V lost 1 base and J lost 1; bases outside the gene matches: 0. The CDR3 totals 14 residues. Previously, flow cytometry had revealed CD8+CD57+ cell expansion in the patients chosen for sequencing. This clonotype was sampled from a human donor with aplastic anemia. The sample taken for sequencing was sorted CD4+, CD8+, or CD8+CD57+ T cells (not recorded which) from PBMCs. The chain couples TRBV20-1 to TRBJ1-1; 10 bases align to TRBD1. CDR3 region: CSARGDRGNTEAFF. The CDR3 nucleotides read TGCAGTGCTAGAGGGGACAGGGGGAACACTGAAGCTTTCTTT.